This T cell receptor beta chain was identified in a study of CD8 T cells in Susac syndrome. CDR1 and CDR2 (germline): LGHDT, YNNKEL (reference sequence). V was pared by 0 bases and J by 2 bases, with 5 bases of the junction left unmatched. This CDR3 region has 17 residues. With random hexamers, reverse transcription was performed on about 0.5 to 1 ug of RNA. TCR beta CDR3 was amplified by immunoSEQ covering 54 Vbeta and 13 Jbeta. In TCRdb, the immunoSEQ multiplex PCR reads were re-called with MiXCR into one record per CDR3 protein. The sample records a few hundred thousand distinct CDR3 sequences, under 95% being singletons.

Material: CD4+ T cells from PBMCs. This chain connects TRBV3-1 to TRBJ2-1; 9 positions match TRBD2. The clonotype comes from a human donor with multiple sclerosis. CDR3 nucleotide sequence: TGTGCCAGCAGCCAAGAGCATCTAGCGGGGCCCTACAATGAGCAGTTCTTC. This gives the protein CASSQEHLAGPYNEQFF.